The source of this T cell receptor beta chain is a study of T-cell reconstitution after alpha-beta-depleted transplantation in children. The study, taken as a whole, reports: Newly made T cells mostly supplied T-cell counts and diversity one year after transplant. Diversity of TCRbeta at day 60 was high in some patients, arising from surviving recipient T cells and thymic progenitors.

TCRbeta library preparation incorporated unique molecular identifiers. MiXCR, applied by TCRdb to the PCR reads, yields one record per CDR3 protein. The data contain 60,000 to 70,000 distinct CDR3 sequences, approximately 5% of them singletons. The CDR3 runs to 14 residues. The V end lost 9 bases, the J end lost 8 bases, and 23 bases lay between the germline ends. The germline gives CDR1 SGHDT, CDR2 YYEEEE. This clonotype was seen a few times. The antigen is unknown. Here the sequenced sample was PBMCs, mostly from graft donor cells, taken 180 days after TCRalphabeta/CD19-depleted stem cell transplant. This sequence originates from a boy under three years old who had a stem cell transplant for acute myeloid leukemia, so the T cells may come from the graft donor. The V gene is TRBV5-6, the J gene TRBJ1-2; D may be TRBD1 (5 bases). The CDR3 reads CAMGPGLQKEGYTF. CDR3 nucleotide sequence: TGTGCCATGGGCCCGGGACTCCAAAAGGAGGGCTACACCTTC.